This paragraph reports one T cell receptor (beta chain). The sample comes from a study of blood T cell repertoires in COVID-19. Across the study: Specimens from acute and convalescent COVID-19 originated in the United States, Italy and Spain.

With 7 bases clipped from V and 2 bases from J, the junction kept 4 bases outside the gene matches. Germline CDR1 and CDR2: SQVTM and ANQGSEA. CDR3 length: 12 residues. Some clones are missing from TCRdb's copy, which holds only in-frame ones; the method was immunoSEQ multiplex PCR. Counted here are 120,000 to 150,000 clones, around 85% occurring once; the ten biggest clones make up 3%. The chain is built from TRBV29-1 and TRBJ1-2; 7 bases line up with TRBD1. This receptor was identified in a middle-aged woman with active or convalescent COVID-19. The sequenced sample was peripheral blood. The CDR3 sequence: CSAPTGNYGYTF. The CDR3 DNA follows: TGCAGCGCCCCGACAGGGAACTATGGCTACACCTTC.